Listed below are T cell receptor beta chains from one sample, sequenced in a study of T cell clonotyping in hematopoietic cell transplantation. TCRdb's copy holds only in-frame clones and misses some; the assay was immunoSEQ multiplex PCR. The top ten clones hold about 33% of a sample with fewer than 6,500 clones, about 77% of them seen once. The specimen comprised PBMCs, sampled 100 days after allogeneic stem cell transplant. These receptors originate from a female patient between 30 and 40 years old who had an allogeneic stem cell transplant, so the T cells may come from the graft donor. Some clones in this sample may be carry-over from other donors' samples. The CDR3 runs from the conserved cysteine through the conserved F or W. Each record gives: J gene, V gene, clone size, D gene, CDR3 DNA, CDR3 protein. The D gene is left open where the match is weak. For some rows the clone size is stated as once, few or many, or as a class when expanded; others skip it.

J: TRBJ2-3; V: TRBV5-1; size: .; D: .; DNA: TGCGCCAGCAGCTTGATCGTCCCTCCCACAGATACGCAGTATTTT; CDR3: CASSLIVPPTDTQYF
J: TRBJ2-7; V: TRBV13; size: .; D: TRBD2; DNA: TGTGCCAGCAGCCACGGGACTAGCGGTCTCTACGAGCAGTACTTC; CDR3: CASSHGTSGLYEQYF
J: TRBJ1-2; V: TRBV28; size: .; D: TRBD1; DNA: TGTGCCAGCAGCCACGGAGGGAGGAGGGGGCCGCTCGGCTACACCTTC; CDR3: CASSHGGRRGPLGYTF
J: TRBJ2-7; V: TRBV7-2; size: .; D: TRBD2; DNA: TGTGCCAGCAGCTTAGCCCAGCGGGGGACCTACGAGCAGTACTTC; CDR3: CASSLAQRGTYEQYF
J: TRBJ2-1; V: TRBV4-1; size: .; D: TRBD1; DNA: TGCGCCAGCAGCAACAGGGGGCGGAATGAGCAGTTCTTC; CDR3: CASSNRGRNEQFF
J: TRBJ1-6; V: TRBV6-6; size: .; D: TRBD1; DNA: TGTGCCAGCAGCCCGGGACAGGGGTATTCACCCCTCCACTTT; CDR3: CASSPGQGYSPLHF
J: TRBJ2-7; V: TRBV2; size: .; D: .; DNA: TGTGCCAGCGGCTACGAGCAGTACTTC; CDR3: CASGYEQYF
J: TRBJ2-7; V: TRBV6-1; size: .; D: .; DNA: TGTGCCAGCAGTGACTACGAGCAGTACTTC; CDR3: CASSDYEQYF
J: TRBJ1-2; V: TRBV4-1; size: few; D: .; DNA: TGCGCCAGCAGCTTCGACAGCTTTAACTATGGCTACACCTTC; CDR3: CASSFDSFNYGYTF
J: TRBJ1-2; V: TRBV7-2; size: once; D: .; DNA: TGTGCCAGCAGCCTTGGAGGGACAACCCGAGGCTACACCTTC; CDR3: CASSLGGTTRGYTF
J: TRBJ2-3; V: TRBV30; size: .; D: TRBD2; DNA: TGTGCCACTAGCGGGGGGCTGAGAGATACGCAGTATTTT; CDR3: CATSGGLRDTQYF
J: TRBJ2-5; V: TRBV30; size: .; D: .; DNA: TGTGCCTGGAGTGGGGGTCTAGAGACCCAGTACTTC; CDR3: CAWSGGLETQYF
J: TRBJ2-5; V: TRBV19; size: .; D: .; DNA: TGTGCCAGTAGTCCAGGGGCCAAACAAGAGACCCAGTACTTC; CDR3: CASSPGAKQETQYF
J: TRBJ1-4; V: TRBV2; size: few; D: TRBD1; DNA: TGTGCCAGCAGTCCTCAGGGGGCTGGACTGTTTTTT; CDR3: CASSPQGAGLFF
J: TRBJ2-3; V: TRBV7-2; size: .; D: .; DNA: TGTGCCAGCAGCTTTGTCCCGGGACCATACACAGATACGCAGTATTTT; CDR3: CASSFVPGPYTDTQYF
J: TRBJ1-1; V: TRBV30; size: .; D: .; DNA: TGTGCCTGGAGTGTGGGGGTAACCCTAGGGACTGAAGCTTTCTTT; CDR3: CAWSVGVTLGTEAFF
J: TRBJ2-7; V: TRBV25-1; size: once; D: .; DNA: TGTGCCAGCAGTGAACCCTCGCGCGAGCAGTACTTC; CDR3: CASSEPSREQYF
J: TRBJ1-2; V: TRBV6-4; size: .; D: .; DNA: TGTGCCAGGGGGACCTACCGGGTAGGCTACACCTTC; CDR3: CARGTYRVGYTF
J: TRBJ1-6; V: TRBV4-3; size: once; D: .; DNA: TGCGCCAGCAGCCAAGAGAGCACAGGAAACAATTCACCCCTCCACTTT; CDR3: CASSQESTGNNSPLHF
J: TRBJ2-6; V: TRBV7-9; size: .; D: .; DNA: TGTGCCAGCAGCTTAGCAGCGGGACAGCACTCTGGGGCCAACGTCCTGACTTTC; CDR3: CASSLAAGQHSGANVLTF